What follows describes a single T cell receptor beta chain. The sample belongs to a study of T cells in localized non-small cell lung cancer. Produced via immunoSEQ multiplex PCR; TCRdb's table is partial and in-frame only. The data hold over 55,000 clones, with roughly nine tenths observed a single time. The germline V gene encodes CDR1 MDHEN and CDR2 SYDVKM. Trimming stripped 6 bases from V and 1 base from J, with 16 bases between. CDR3 length: 16 residues. V and J are TRBV28 and TRBJ1-3; a weak D match, TRBD1 (5 bases). This TCR was recovered from a woman aged 35 to 69 with stage I lung adenocarcinoma. Sequences were derived from peripheral blood, sampled before any cancer treatment. The CDR3 reads CASRPSGQGSGNTIYF. CDR3 DNA: TGTGCCAGCAGACCCTCCGGGCAGGGTTCTGGAAACACCATATATTTT.